The rows below give T cell receptor beta chains drawn from one sample of a study of blood T cells in healthy people across ages. TCRdb re-analysed the 5' RACE reads in MiXCR, keeping a single row per CDR3 protein. The profile shows hundreds of thousands of distinct CDR3 sequences, 49% of them singletons. Specimen: blood. Source of these receptors: a woman aged 55-70 years in good health. The CDR3 runs from the conserved cysteine through the conserved F or W. D genes are given only for firm matches. The size of a clone is reported for some rows only, either as once, few or many, or as a class for expanded clones.

clone_size: -; v_call: TRBV20-1; j_call: TRBJ1-1; d_call: -; cdr3_aa: CSAERYREDTEAFF; cdr3_nt: TGCAGTGCGGAAAGATACAGGGAGGACACTGAAGCTTTCTTT
clone_size: -; v_call: TRBV5-1; j_call: TRBJ2-7; d_call: -; cdr3_aa: CASSLRPRRATTLYEQYF; cdr3_nt: TGCGCCAGCAGCTTGAGGCCCCGGAGGGCGACTACCCTCTACGAGCAGTACTTC
clone_size: few; v_call: TRBV5-1; j_call: TRBJ2-5; d_call: -; cdr3_aa: CASSLGQSGQETQYF; cdr3_nt: TGCGCCAGCAGCTTGGGGCAGTCTGGCCAAGAGACCCAGTACTTC
clone_size: -; v_call: TRBV11-2; j_call: TRBJ2-7; d_call: TRBD2; cdr3_aa: CASSLGLAESSYEQYF; cdr3_nt: TGTGCCAGCAGCTTAGGACTAGCGGAGAGCTCCTACGAGCAGTACTTC
clone_size: many; v_call: TRBV7-6; j_call: TRBJ2-5; d_call: -; cdr3_aa: CASSFGSGLQTQYF; cdr3_nt: TGTGCCAGCAGCTTTGGATCGGGATTGCAGACCCAGTACTTC
clone_size: -; v_call: TRBV20-1; j_call: TRBJ1-2; d_call: -; cdr3_aa: CSARPVNYGYTF; cdr3_nt: TGCAGTGCTAGACCGGTTAACTATGGCTACACCTTC
clone_size: -; v_call: TRBV28; j_call: TRBJ2-1; d_call: -; cdr3_aa: CANSLGGAYNEQFF; cdr3_nt: TGTGCCAACAGTTTAGGGGGGGCCTACAATGAGCAGTTCTTC
clone_size: few; v_call: TRBV19; j_call: TRBJ1-1; d_call: TRBD1; cdr3_aa: CASSDRDTEAFF; cdr3_nt: TGTGCCAGTAGTGACAGGGACACTGAAGCTTTCTTT
clone_size: once; v_call: TRBV20-1; j_call: TRBJ1-1; d_call: -; cdr3_aa: CSARDMGHLNTEAFF; cdr3_nt: TGCAGTGCTAGAGATATGGGACACCTGAACACTGAAGCTTTCTTT
clone_size: -; v_call: TRBV5-6; j_call: TRBJ1-2; d_call: -; cdr3_aa: CASSPDLTGNYGYTF; cdr3_nt: TGTGCCAGCAGCCCAGATTTAACAGGGAACTATGGCTACACCTTC
clone_size: few; v_call: TRBV12-3/TRBV12-4; j_call: TRBJ2-5; d_call: TRBD2; cdr3_aa: CASSLTSGSLQETQYF; cdr3_nt: TGTGCCAGCAGTCTGACTAGCGGGAGTTTACAAGAGACCCAGTACTTC
clone_size: few; v_call: TRBV4-3; j_call: TRBJ1-2; d_call: -; cdr3_aa: CASSQDFAAGGREHGYTF; cdr3_nt: TGCGCCAGCAGCCAAGACTTCGCGGCTGGGGGCAGGGAGCATGGCTACACCTTC
clone_size: -; v_call: TRBV20-1; j_call: TRBJ1-1; d_call: -; cdr3_aa: CSAVEGGLNTEAFF; cdr3_nt: TGCAGTGCTGTAGAGGGAGGGTTGAACACTGAAGCTTTCTTT
clone_size: few; v_call: TRBV6-2/TRBV6-3; j_call: TRBJ1-2; d_call: -; cdr3_aa: CASSYEGGFYGYTF; cdr3_nt: TGTGCCAGCAGTTACGAAGGCGGCTTCTATGGCTACACCTTC
clone_size: -; v_call: TRBV3-1; j_call: TRBJ2-2; d_call: TRBD1; cdr3_aa: CASSAGTASNTGELFF; cdr3_nt: TGTGCCAGCAGCGCCGGGACAGCCTCGAACACCGGGGAGCTGTTTTTT
clone_size: -; v_call: TRBV20-1; j_call: TRBJ2-6; d_call: -; cdr3_aa: CSSGRFGANVLTF; cdr3_nt: TGCAGTTCGGGGAGGTTTGGGGCCAACGTCCTGACTTTC
clone_size: -; v_call: TRBV6-2/TRBV6-3; j_call: TRBJ1-5; d_call: -; cdr3_aa: CASSYSGLDGGGNQPQHF; cdr3_nt: TGTGCCAGCAGTTACTCGGGGTTGGACGGGGGCGGCAATCAGCCCCAGCATTTT
clone_size: -; v_call: TRBV9; j_call: TRBJ2-7; d_call: -; cdr3_aa: CASGVEPSTYEQYF; cdr3_nt: TGTGCCAGCGGCGTAGAGCCTAGCACCTACGAGCAGTACTTC
clone_size: -; v_call: TRBV6-2/TRBV6-3; j_call: TRBJ2-1; d_call: TRBD2; cdr3_aa: CAIDGGLTYNEQFF; cdr3_nt: TGTGCCATCGACGGGGGACTAACCTACAATGAGCAGTTCTTC
clone_size: -; v_call: TRBV20-1; j_call: TRBJ2-1; d_call: -; cdr3_aa: CSARDRAPSMFF; cdr3_nt: TGCAGTGCTAGAGACAGGGCCCCGAGCATGTTCTTC
clone_size: few; v_call: TRBV3-1; j_call: TRBJ2-7; d_call: -; cdr3_aa: CASSQDRGVGSYEQYF; cdr3_nt: TGTGCCAGCAGCCAAGATCGCGGGGTTGGATCCTACGAGCAGTACTTC
clone_size: -; v_call: TRBV6-6; j_call: TRBJ2-1; d_call: TRBD2; cdr3_aa: CASSFVSGLAGGGEQFF; cdr3_nt: TGTGCCAGCAGTTTCGTGTCGGGACTAGCGGGAGGGGGTGAGCAGTTCTTC
clone_size: few; v_call: TRBV4-3; j_call: TRBJ2-6; d_call: -; cdr3_aa: CASSQGPGKKAGANVLTF; cdr3_nt: TGCGCCAGCAGCCAAGGGCCGGGTAAAAAGGCAGGGGCCAACGTCCTGACTTTC
clone_size: -; v_call: TRBV14; j_call: TRBJ2-5; d_call: TRBD2; cdr3_aa: CASSESGGLGEQSF; cdr3_nt: TGTGCCAGCAGCGAAAGCGGGGGGCTTGGCGAGCAGTCCTTC
clone_size: -; v_call: TRBV7-2; j_call: TRBJ2-4; d_call: TRBD2; cdr3_aa: CASSREQGTSGNIQYF; cdr3_nt: TGTGCCAGCAGTCGCGAGCAAGGGACTAGCGGAAACATTCAGTACTTC
clone_size: few; v_call: TRBV27; j_call: TRBJ2-4; d_call: -; cdr3_aa: CASRSGLQNIIAKNIQYF; cdr3_nt: TGTGCCAGCAGATCAGGGTTGCAAAACATTATAGCCAAAAACATTCAGTACTTC
clone_size: few; v_call: TRBV4-2; j_call: TRBJ1-2; d_call: -; cdr3_aa: CASSQGQVKGYTF; cdr3_nt: TGTGCCAGCAGCCAAGGACAGGTCAAGGGCTACACCTTC